This T cell receptor (beta chain) came from a study of CD8 T cells in Susac syndrome. RNA amounts of roughly 0.45 to 1 ug underwent reverse transcription with random hexamers. Amplification of TCR beta CDR3 used immunoSEQ multiplex PCR across 54 Vbeta and 13 Jbeta. TCRdb recomputed calls from the immunoSEQ multiplex PCR reads with MiXCR, one row per CDR3 protein. The repertoire holds some 210,000 distinct CDR3 sequences, with about 94% as singletons. The CDR3 has 13 residues. CDR1 is MNHEY and CDR2 is SMNVEV in the germline V gene (reference sequence). This clonotype was observed a handful of times. An end of the junction differs from the germline gene, which may be a read error.

The sequenced material came from CD4+ T cells from PBMCs. The chain recombines TRBV27 with TRBJ1-2; 7 bases are shared with TRBD1. The receptor comes from a human donor with Susac syndrome. The CDR3 loop is CASSSGQNYGYTF. CDR3 nucleotide sequence: TGCGCCAGCAGCTCGGGACAGAACTATGGCTACACCTTC.